This record covers a single T cell receptor (beta chain). This clonotype was recorded a few times. Which antigen it targets is not known. Base qualities are not recorded, but no much larger clone differs from it by a single base. Library preparation was by 5' RACE. The data were produced on an Illumina HiSeq 2500. The second PCR ran for roughly 7 to 12 cycles and used a J-beta primer mix along with a sample-barcoded 5' primer. A template-switch 5' adaptor carrying 12 random nucleotides introduced a unique molecular identifier onto each TCR beta cDNA molecule. Each sample yielded at least 3 million CDR3-containing paired-end reads. First-strand cDNA synthesis was performed from all RNA using the Mint cDNA synthesis kit, with priming by a TRBC-specific oligonucleotide. All cDNA was treated with uracil-DNA glycosylase and then went through a first 18-cycle PCR with the universal primers M1SS and BC2_uni_R. The paper's processing steps were these. For normalization, 1 million high-quality reads, each with a distinct molecular identifier, were randomly selected from each sample. Instead of being binned into consensus sequences, reads that shared molecular identifiers were thrown out. MiTCR, run with a Q25 quality threshold and the strictest error-elimination algorithm, handled CDR3 identification, clonotype clustering and error correction. A nonparametric unseen species model with Euler transformation was used to estimate a lower bound on total TCR beta diversity. TCRdb ran its own pipeline on the public reads, namely fastp trimming at Q25 and MiXCR clone calling, and kept in-frame beta chains. CDR3 protein sequences are deduplicated, and each keeps its most common genes and DNA. The V and J calls were determined by TCRdb, not by the authors. Recorded for this sample are hundreds of thousands of distinct CDR3 sequences; under 55% of them occurred a single time. About a fifth of the sample rests with the top ten.

The data belong to a study of blood T cells in healthy people across ages (dated by TCRdb to 2015 to 2017). Regarding the complete study: In model experiments, template switching captured roughly one uniquely barcoded TCR beta cDNA molecule for every two T cells. The donors were split into four age groups: young (average 16 years), middle-aged (about 40), aged (over 55) and long-lived (approximately 89). Using deep sequencing normalized with unique cDNA molecular identifiers, the study measured how TCR beta repertoire diversity changes with age. To avoid experimental bias, donors of different ages were distributed randomly across sequencing lanes. Two additional independent replicas of 1 million unique cDNA reads from the same blood draw were analyzed for two donors (one aged 18 to 30 and one aged 80 or older). Results and caveats for the whole study, not just this receptor: A strong correlation was found between observed TCR beta diversity and the percentage of naive T cells measured by flow cytometry. Since profiling was done on bulk unsorted PBMCs, naive and antigen-experienced compartments could not be conclusively compared. Because donor CMV infection status was unknown, age-related changes in expanded clonotypes were potentially confounded. Estimates of total diversity from one million sequenced T cells were regarded as lower bounds and underestimates. Compared with the aged group, more naive CD4+ T cells, fewer expanded clones and increased TCR diversity were shown by the long-lived group, suggesting age selection. As age increased, observed TCR beta diversity per million T cells dropped in a roughly linear way, and a significant reduction was already evident by age 40.

Donors were under 40 systemically healthy Caucasian individuals from Russia aged roughly 6 to 100 years. Approximately 11 milliliters of peripheral blood were drawn from each donor into EDTA-treated Vacutainer tubes. Ficoll-Paque density-gradient centrifugation was used to isolate PBMCs, with at least 6.5 million per sample. Total RNA was extracted from PBMCs with Trizol reagent, with at least 5.5 micrograms obtained per sample. For every donor, flow cytometry on a PBMC aliquot measured the percentage of naive CD45RAhigh/CD27high T cells. The CDR3, from cysteine to phenylalanine, totals 17 residues. The kept DNA is CDR3 alone, 51 bases in frame from the first base. The germline ends are 15 bases apart after V is trimmed by 3 bases and J by 3 bases. Sequences MGHDK (CDR1) and SYGVNS (CDR2) are obtained from the germline V gene.

The V gene is TRBV25-1 and the J gene is TRBJ2-6, with the identity of the D gene unclear. Material: blood. This clonotype originated in a man in his fifties or sixties in good health. In nucleotides, the sequence is TGTGCCAGCAGTGACCCTATTTTAAGGAATGGGGCCAACGTCCTGACTTTC. Translated, it reads CASSDPILRNGANVLTF.